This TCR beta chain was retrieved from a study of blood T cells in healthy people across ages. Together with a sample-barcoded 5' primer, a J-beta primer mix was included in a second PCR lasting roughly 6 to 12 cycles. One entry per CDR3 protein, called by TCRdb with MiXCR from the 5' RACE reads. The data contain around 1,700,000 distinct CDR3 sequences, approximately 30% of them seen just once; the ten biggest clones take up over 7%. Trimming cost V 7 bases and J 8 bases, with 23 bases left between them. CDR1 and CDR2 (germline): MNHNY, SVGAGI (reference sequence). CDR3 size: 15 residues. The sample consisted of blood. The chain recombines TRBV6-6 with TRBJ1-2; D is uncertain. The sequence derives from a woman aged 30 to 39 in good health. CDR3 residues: CASIPPPGSGYGYTF. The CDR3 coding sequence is TGTGCCAGCATCCCACCTCCGGGCAGTGGTTACGGCTACACCTTC.